This T cell receptor beta chain was obtained from a study of blood T cell repertoires in COVID-19. The CDR3 consists of 13 residues. The V end was cut by 8 bases, the J end by 6 bases, with 17 bases between. In germline, CDR1 is MNHEY, CDR2 SVGAGI. Everyone who took part was 18 to 89 years old, and they came from 24 US areas. Assay: immunoSEQ multiplex PCR; the TCRdb copy retains only in-frame clones and omits some. The table records some 400,000 clones, approximately 89% of them present only once. The genes are TRBV6-5 and TRBJ2-7, with D tentatively TRBD2 (5 bases). The source of this sequence is a young woman who had recovered from COVID-19. The specimen sequenced was PBMCs or T cells enriched from blood (not recorded which). The CDR3 nucleotides are TGTGCCAGCTCCAATCAGGTCCGGGGCGAGCAGTACTTC. The encoded protein is CASSNQVRGEQYF.